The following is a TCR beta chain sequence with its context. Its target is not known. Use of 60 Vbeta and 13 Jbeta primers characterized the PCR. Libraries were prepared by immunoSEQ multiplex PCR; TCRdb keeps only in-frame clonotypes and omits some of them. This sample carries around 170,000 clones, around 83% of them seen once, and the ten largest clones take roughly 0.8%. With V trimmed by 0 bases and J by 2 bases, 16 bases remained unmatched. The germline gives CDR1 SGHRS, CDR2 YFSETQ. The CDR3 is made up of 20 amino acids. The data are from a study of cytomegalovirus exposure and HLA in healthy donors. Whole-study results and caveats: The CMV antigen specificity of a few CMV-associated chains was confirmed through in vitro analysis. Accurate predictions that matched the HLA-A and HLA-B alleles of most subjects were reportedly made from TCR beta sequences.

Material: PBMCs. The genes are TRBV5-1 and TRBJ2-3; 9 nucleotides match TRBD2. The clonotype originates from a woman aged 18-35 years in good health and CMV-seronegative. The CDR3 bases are TGCGCCAGCAGCTTGGGCGGACTAGCGAATACTCGAATCATCACAGATACGCAGTATTTT. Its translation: CASSLGGLANTRIITDTQYF.